This TCR beta chain was captured by sequencing in a study of cytomegalovirus exposure and HLA in healthy donors. Across the study: Most genotyped donors, 65% to 85% of about 430, had Caucasian-associated genetic ancestry. Study results and caveats: On later analysis, the bulk of CMV-associated TCR beta chains appeared to be HLA-restricted. Earlier findings revealed that most TCR beta V segments proved productive either about 87% or about 30% of the time.

The CDR3 contains 14 residues. The V end was cut by 2 bases, the J end by 2 bases, with 9 bases between. Germline V CDR1 and CDR2: MGHRA, YSYEKL. Regarding this clone: Its antigen remains unidentified.

This PCR relied on a set of 60 Vbeta primers and 13 Jbeta primers. Measured with immunoSEQ multiplex PCR; TCRdb has only the in-frame clones, and not every one. The sample lists around 68,000 clones, approximately 68% seen once, with approximately 11% in the top ten. The TCR originated in a woman between 25 and 40 years old in good health and CMV-seronegative. Sequences were obtained from PBMCs. The rearrangement links TRBV4-1 to TRBJ1-1; maybe TRBD1 (6 bases). CDR3: CASSQSGGNTEAFF. CDR3 nucleotide sequence: TGCGCCAGCAGCCAATCTGGGGGCAACACTGAAGCTTTCTTT.